This TCR beta chain is drawn from a study of siplizumab effects on memory and regulatory T cells. Study observations and caveats: Naive versus memory phenotype went unassigned for roughly 75-97% of proliferating CD4+ or CD8+ clones. Controls showed an average of roughly 30% Treg-derived mappable alloreactive CD4+ clones, while siplizumab showed 55% to 80%. Sequences below about 10^-5 frequency were poorly captured. As a result, only a minor fraction of alloreactive clones mapped to unstimulated subsets.

This CDR3 has 14 residues. Germline V lookup: CDR1 KGHSH, CDR2 LQKENI. V was pared by 6 bases and J by 5 bases, with 17 bases between. Note on this clone: Its antigen is unknown.

Sequencing used immunoSEQ multiplex PCR; TCRdb keeps in-frame clones, though not all of them. This sample carries 50,000 to 55,000 clones, nearly 98% of them seen once, and the ten largest clones take around 0.6%. The clonotype originates from a human donor in good health. The rearrangement links TRBV18 to TRBJ2-7; D is possibly TRBD2 (5 bases). The sequenced sample was naive CD4+ T cells sorted from blood. The CDR3 DNA reads TGTGCCAGCTCCGAACAGCGTGCGGGCCACGAGCAGTACTTC. Translating gives CASSEQRAGHEQYF.